One sample yielded the 6 T cell receptor beta chains listed below, sequenced in a study of T cell responses to AZD1222 COVID-19 vaccine. Assay used: immunoSEQ multiplex PCR; TCRdb lists only in-frame clones, some missing. The data contain under 250,000 clones, about 92% of them singletons. Sequencing was performed on peripheral blood, taken on day 0 of MenACWY control vaccination. These receptors originate from an adult in good health.

Concerning this clone itself: Germline and junction disagree at one end, which may indicate a read error. The chain recombines TRBV6-1 with TRBJ1-5; D gene ambiguous. CDR1 and CDR2 (germline): MNHNS, SASEGT. This CDR3 region has 13 residues. The CDR3: CASREDSNQPQHF. CDR3 DNA: TGTGCCAGCCGTGAGGACAGCAATCAGCCCCAGCATTTT.

With respect to this clone: This same CDR3 is encoded by further DNA sequences in the sample. The chain has TRBV30 and TRBJ1-2; D gene unclear. V shed 3 bases and J shed 2 bases, with 4 bases lying between them. Germline CDR1 GTSNPN, CDR2 SVGIG (reference sequence). The CDR3 has 11 amino acids. CDR3 nucleotides: TGTGCCTGGAGCCTCAACTATGGCTACACCTTC. Its protein is CAWSLNYGYTF.

Note on this clone: In the same sample, other DNA sequences code for this CDR3. The chain joins TRBV7-9 to TRBJ1-6; weak D call: TRBD1 (5 bases). From germline, CDR1 is SEHNR and CDR2 FQNEAQ (reference sequence). The CDR3 length is 13 residues. Trimming cost V 5 bases and J 7 bases, with 9 bases left between them. The CDR3 DNA follows: TGTGCCAGCAGCCGGGGGGAGAATTCACCCCTCCACTTT. Its protein is CASSRGENSPLHF.

The V gene is TRBV5-5, the J gene TRBJ1-1, with D tentatively TRBD1 (5 bases). Germline CDR1 is SGHKS and CDR2 is YYEKEE (reference sequence). V shed 2 bases and J shed 0 bases, with 11 bases lying between them. CDR3 size: 15 residues. This CDR3 is CASSFRGFMNTEAFF. Here the CDR3 DNA reads TGTGCCAGCAGCTTTCGGGGGTTCATGAACACTGAAGCTTTCTTT.

This chain uses TRBV4-1 with TRBJ1-5; maybe TRBD1 (5 bases). The CDR3 is 17 amino acids. Trimming cost V 0 bases and J 6 bases, with 18 bases left between them. Germline V gives CDR1 MGHRA, CDR2 YSYEKL. CDR3 residues: CASSQEFAGTGGQPQHF. The DNA for the CDR3 is TGCGCCAGCAGCCAAGAATTCGCAGGGACGGGTGGTCAGCCCCAGCATTTT.

The V and J genes are TRBV7-3 and TRBJ2-2; D is ambiguous. Germline-derived CDR1 and CDR2 are SGHTA and FQGTGA. This CDR3 is 14 amino acids long. V shed 1 base and J shed 3 bases, with 6 bases lying between them. The DNA for the CDR3 is TGTGCCAGCAGCTTAAGTACGGACACCGGGGAGCTGTTTTTT. It translates to CASSLSTDTGELFF.